Below are 21 T cell receptor beta chains sequenced from a single sample in a study of blood T cells in healthy people across ages (dated by TCRdb to the mid-2010s). The library was made by 5' RACE. A second PCR of 7 to 11 cycles was performed with a sample-barcoded 5' primer and a J-beta primer mix. TCRdb ran its own pipeline on the public reads, namely fastp trimming at Q25 and MiXCR clone calling, and kept in-frame beta chains. Duplicate CDR3 protein sequences are folded into a single record with the most common DNA and genes. This sample holds some 1.8 million distinct CDR3 sequences; roughly two fifths were observed only once. More than 20% of the sample goes to the ten largest clones. The sample consisted of blood. These receptor sequences come from a human donor in good health.

The chain carries TRBV2 and TRBJ2-5; perhaps TRBD2 as D (6 bases). Germline CDR1 is SNHLY and CDR2 is FYNNEI. This CDR3 has 18 amino acids. V shed 2 bases and J shed 13 bases, with 32 bases lying between them. CDR3 sequence reads: CASSERDFLEGQDNERYF. The CDR3 DNA sequence: TGTGCCAGCAGTGAAAGGGACTTCTTGGAAGGCCAAGACAATGAGCGGTACTTC. Looking up the rest from reference TRBV2 and TRBJ2-5 gives the full variable domain: EPEVTQTPSHQVTQMGQEVILRCVPISNHLYFYWYRQILGQKVEFLVSFYNNEISEKSEIFDDQFSVERPDGSNFTLKIRSTKLEDSAMYFCASSERDFLEGQDNERYFGPGTRLLVL.

The sample holds a few counts of this clonotype. The chain combines TRBV7-9 with TRBJ2-7; no clear D gene. This CDR3 contains 14 residues. The germline gives CDR1 SEHNR, CDR2 FQNEAQ (reference sequence). The V and J ends lost 0 bases and 3 bases respectively, with 9 bases between them. The DNA for the CDR3 is TGTGCCAGCAGCTTAGCCGGTCGGGTCTACGAGCAGTACTTC. This sequence encodes CASSLAGRVYEQYF.

This clonotype turned up a few times. CDR3: CASSLPTGTGDEQFF. The DNA of the CDR3 is TGTGCCAGCAGCCTCCCGACCGGGACAGGGGATGAGCAGTTCTTC. The V and J genes are TRBV7-9 and TRBJ2-1; 10 positions match TRBD1. The V and J ends lost 5 bases and 8 bases, in that order; junction bases with no gene match: 9. CDR3 length equals 15 residues. Germline V lookup: CDR1 SEHNR, CDR2 FQNEAQ (reference sequence).

The chain has TRBV2 and TRBJ2-5, with 8 positions matching TRBD2. The CDR3 consists of 14 residues. The junction had 8 bases not matched to a gene; V was cut back by 4 bases and J by 7 bases. CDR1 is SNHLY, CDR2 FYNNEI, per germline. CDR3 residues: CASSVISGGGTQYF. The DNA for the CDR3 is TGTGCCAGCAGTGTAATAAGCGGGGGTGGGACCCAGTACTTC.

In its sample, this clonotype was seen many times. The chain uses TRBV2 and TRBJ2-4; no clear D. V shed 4 bases and J shed 0 bases, with 13 bases lying between them. In germline, CDR1 is SNHLY, CDR2 FYNNEI. CDR3 size: 16 residues. DNA of the CDR3: TGTGCCAGCAGTGGGGAATCAGGAATAGCCAAAAACATTCAGTACTTC. Its protein product is CASSGESGIAKNIQYF.

The chain combines TRBV7-3 with TRBJ2-1; D not resolved. V was pared by 3 bases and J by 0 bases, with 12 bases between. The CDR3 extends over 16 amino acids. Germline CDR1 and CDR2: SGHTA and FQGTGA. CDR3: CASSFSAPSSYNEQFF. In DNA, the CDR3 is TGTGCCAGCAGCTTCTCGGCCCCAAGCTCCTACAATGAGCAGTTCTTC.

This chain links TRBV20-1 with TRBJ2-3, with 8 nucleotides matching TRBD2. Germline values: CDR1 DFQATT, CDR2 SNEGSKA (reference sequence). The CDR3 spans 17 residues. V gave up 2 bases and J gave up 5 bases; unmatched junction bases: 15. The CDR3 region has the DNA TGCAGTGCTAGAAATCTCGGGGGGGCAGGTGGCATAGATACGCAGTATTTT. Amino acid sequence: CSARNLGGAGGIDTQYF.

V usage is TRBV15 and J usage is TRBJ1-5, with 7 positions matching TRBD1. Germline CDR1 and CDR2: LNHNV and YYDKDF (reference sequence). The CDR3 is 15 amino acids. V dropped 3 bases and J dropped 7; count of bases not matched to a gene: 9. The CDR3 DNA follows: TGTGCCACCAGCAGTGAGGGACAGCTCTTCCAGCCCCAGCATTTT. Translated: CATSSEGQLFQPQHF.

The sample holds a few counts of this clonotype. This rearrangement joins TRBV6-5 to TRBJ2-3; 9 bases agree with TRBD1. The CDR3 spans 16 residues. V was clipped by 2 bases and J by 3 bases; unmatched bases: 6. CDR1 MNHEY and CDR2 SVGAGI come from the germline V gene. This CDR3 is CASSYMGQGSTDTQYF. Written as DNA, the CDR3 is TGTGCCAGCAGTTACATGGGACAGGGCAGTACAGATACGCAGTATTTT.

The rearrangement links TRBV12-3 or TRBV12-4 to TRBJ2-5; TRBD1 matches 9 bases. Trimming cost V 6 bases and J 8 bases; bases outside gene matches: 7. The CDR3 length is 13 residues. CDR3 sequence: CASSRLGQGTQYF. CDR3 coding DNA: TGTGCCAGCAGCCGCCTGGGACAGGGTACCCAGTACTTC.

Regarding this clonotype: Relative to the germline gene, one junction end is altered; a read error may explain this. The CDR3 loop reads CANSLGDNAEDTDTQYF. The DNA for the CDR3 is TGCGCCAACAGCTTGGGGGACAACGCGGAGGACACAGATACGCAGTATTTT. J is TRBJ2-3 and V is TRBV5-1; perhaps TRBD1 as D (6 bases). The CDR3 is made up of 17 amino acids. The germline V gene encodes CDR1 SGHRS and CDR2 YFSETQ.

Only one count was recorded for this clonotype. A single base separates this from a much larger clone, so it may be a read error. The rearrangement joins TRBV20-1 to TRBJ1-2, with a tentative D call TRBD1 (5 bases). The CDR3 covers 14 residues. Germline V gene lookup returns CDR1 DFQATT and CDR2 SNEGSKA (reference sequence). The CDR3 region is CSASPPGRRGGCTF. CDR3 sequence (DNA): TGCAGTGCTAGCCCCCCCGGGCGCCGGGGCGGCTGCACCTTC.

The chain joins TRBV30 to TRBJ1-3; no firm D call. The CDR3 runs to 14 residues. Trimming took off 5 bases at V and 0 bases at J, with 11 bases between the two ends. The germline V gene encodes CDR1 GTSNPN and CDR2 SVGIG (reference sequence). CDR3 sequence reads: CAWVVGSSGNTIYF. In nucleotides, the CDR3 is TGTGCCTGGGTAGTGGGGAGCTCTGGAAACACCATATATTTT. Combining the CDR3 with reference TRBV30 and TRBJ1-3 gives the whole variable domain SQTIHQWPATLVQPVGSPLSLECTVEGTSNPNLYWYRQAAGRGLQLLFYSVGIGQISSEVPQNLSASRPQDRQFILSSKKLLLSDSGFYLCAWVVGSSGNTIYFGEGSWLTVV.

V and J are TRBV29-1 and TRBJ1-1; D uncertain. CDR1 is SQVTM and CDR2 is ANQGSEA in the germline V gene. The CDR3 is 13 residues long. V was pared by 4 bases and J by 3 bases, with 12 bases between. In DNA, the CDR3 is TGCAGCGTTGCTAGGGATATGGACACTGAAGCTTTCTTT. It is translated as CSVARDMDTEAFF.

This rearrangement joins TRBV7-2 to TRBJ2-5, with 7 nucleotides matching TRBD2. CDR1 and CDR2 from the germline V gene are SGHTA and FQGNSA. V shed 5 bases, J shed 7 bases, and the junction held 16 bases outside the gene matches. The CDR3 covers 16 residues. The CDR3 coding sequence is TGTGCCAGCAGCCCCTGGACTAGTTGGAAAATGGGGACCCAGTACTTC. This sequence encodes CASSPWTSWKMGTQYF.

This clonotype has just one count. V gene TRBV20-1 combines with J gene TRBJ2-7; tentative D call: TRBD2 (5 bases). The CDR3 totals 11 residues. The V end was cut by 4 bases, the J end by 7 bases, with 11 bases between. Germline V gene sequence: CDR1 DFQATT, CDR2 SNEGSKA (reference sequence). CDR3 protein: CSATRTGEQYF. The CDR3 nucleotides read TGCAGTGCTACCCGGACTGGTGAGCAGTACTTC.

This clonotype has only a few counts. CDR3 sequence: CSANFPGQGVEQYF. DNA of the CDR3: TGCAGTGCTAACTTTCCGGGACAGGGGGTCGAGCAGTACTTC. V usage is TRBV20-1 and J usage is TRBJ2-7; 11 bases are shared with TRBD1. The CDR3 covers 14 residues. Germline CDR1 is DFQATT and CDR2 is SNEGSKA (reference sequence). Germline trimming cut 4 bases from V and 6 bases from J; bases unmatched to any gene: 8.

This clonotype has more than one count but fewer than ten. V gene TRBV20-1 combines with J gene TRBJ2-5, with TRBD2 matching 8 bases. V lost 4 bases, J lost 5 bases, and 3 bases stayed unmatched. The germline V gene has CDR1 DFQATT and CDR2 SNEGSKA (reference sequence). This CDR3 is 12 amino acids long. The CDR3 protein is CSANGGVETQYF. In DNA form, the CDR3 reads TGCAGTGCTAACGGGGGGGTTGAGACCCAGTACTTC.

J is TRBJ2-1 and V is TRBV5-1; 12 nucleotides match TRBD2. With V trimmed by 4 bases and J by 3 bases, 5 bases remained unmatched. Germline values: CDR1 SGHRS, CDR2 YFSETQ. This CDR3 comprises 16 residues. CDR3 sequence (DNA): TGCGCCAGCAGCGGGAGGACTAGCGGGAACTACAATGAGCAGTTCTTC. Residues: CASSGRTSGNYNEQFF.

The rearrangement joins TRBV27 to TRBJ1-1, with D unresolved. Looked up from germline, CDR1 is MNHEY and CDR2 is SMNVEV (reference sequence). The CDR3 covers 14 residues. V shed 6 bases and J shed 0 bases, with 11 bases lying between them. The CDR3, as DNA: TGTGCCAGCAGCCCTAATCTCATGAACACTGAAGCTTTCTTT. Its translation: CASSPNLMNTEAFF.

The chain is built from TRBV6-6 and TRBJ2-1, with 10 nucleotides matching TRBD1. CDR3 size: 14 residues. Germline CDR1 is MNHNY and CDR2 is SVGAGI (reference sequence). V shed 5 bases and J 10 bases; nucleotides not matched to a gene: 8. Here the CDR3 reads CASSRTGGTYEQFF. In DNA form, the CDR3 reads TGTGCCAGCAGTCGGACAGGGGGGACCTACGAGCAGTTCTTC.